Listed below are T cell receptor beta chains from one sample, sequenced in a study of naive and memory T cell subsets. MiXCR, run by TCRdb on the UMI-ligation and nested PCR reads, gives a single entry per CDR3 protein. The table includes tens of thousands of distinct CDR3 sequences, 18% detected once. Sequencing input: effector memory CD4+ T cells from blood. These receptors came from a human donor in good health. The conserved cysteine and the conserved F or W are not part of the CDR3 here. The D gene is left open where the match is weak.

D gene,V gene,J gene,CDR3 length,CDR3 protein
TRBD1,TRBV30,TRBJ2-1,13,AWSIGQGSYNEQF
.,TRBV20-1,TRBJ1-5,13,SASVSVTGNQPQH
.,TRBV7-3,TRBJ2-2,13,ASSLRDSRTGELF
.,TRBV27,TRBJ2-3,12,ASRRPLRTDTQY
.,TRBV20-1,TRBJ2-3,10,SARANTDTQY
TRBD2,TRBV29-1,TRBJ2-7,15,SAFSRLAGGPSYEQY
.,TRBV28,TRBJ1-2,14,ASSFYRAKHNYGYT
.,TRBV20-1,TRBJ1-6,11,SANKQGNSPLH
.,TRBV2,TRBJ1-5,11,ASSEEQSQPQH
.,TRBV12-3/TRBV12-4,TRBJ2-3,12,ASSPTRLTDTQY
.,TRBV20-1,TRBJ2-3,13,SAVQGEWITDTQY
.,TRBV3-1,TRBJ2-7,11,ASSQIVSGEQY
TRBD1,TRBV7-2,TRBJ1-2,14,ASIATPGQGAGGYT
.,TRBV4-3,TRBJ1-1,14,ASSQDHRVRNTEAF
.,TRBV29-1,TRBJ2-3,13,SVVIGTGSLDTQY
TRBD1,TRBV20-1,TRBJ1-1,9,RGTGGTEAF
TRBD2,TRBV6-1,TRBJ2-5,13,ASSSRLAGEETQY
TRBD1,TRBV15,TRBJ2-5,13,ATSRSDRGRETQY
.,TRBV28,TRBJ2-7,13,ASSLLGGSSYEQY
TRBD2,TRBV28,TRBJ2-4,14,ASTSGGIGAKNIQY
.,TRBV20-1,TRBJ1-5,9,SAGVLQPQH
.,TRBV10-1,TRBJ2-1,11,ARTLTSYNEQF
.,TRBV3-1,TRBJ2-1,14,ASSPPSDIRGNEQF